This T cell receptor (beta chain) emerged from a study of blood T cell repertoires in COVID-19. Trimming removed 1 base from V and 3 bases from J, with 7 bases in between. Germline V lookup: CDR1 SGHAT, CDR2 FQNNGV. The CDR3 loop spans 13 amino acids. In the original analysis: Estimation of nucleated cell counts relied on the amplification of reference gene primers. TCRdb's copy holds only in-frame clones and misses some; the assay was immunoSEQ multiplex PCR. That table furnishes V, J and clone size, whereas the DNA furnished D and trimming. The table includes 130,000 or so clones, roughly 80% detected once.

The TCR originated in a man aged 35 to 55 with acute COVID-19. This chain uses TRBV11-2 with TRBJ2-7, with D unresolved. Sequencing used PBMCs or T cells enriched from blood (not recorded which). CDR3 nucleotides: TGTGCCAGCAGCTTAGGACTTAACTACGAGCAGTACTTC. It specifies CASSLGLNYEQYF. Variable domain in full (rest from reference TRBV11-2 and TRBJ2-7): EAGVAQSPRYKIIEKRQSVAFWCNPISGHATLYWYQQILGQGPKLLIQFQNNGVVDDSQLPKDRFSAERLKGVDSTLKIQPAKLEDSAVYLCASSLGLNYEQYFGPGTRLTVT.